Below are 8 T cell receptor beta chains sequenced from a single sample in a study of blood T cell repertoires in COVID-19. Repertoires were generated with immunoSEQ multiplex PCR, while TCRdb's copy carries only in-frame clones and drops some. The sample carries around 23,000 clones, about 88% recorded once. Source material: peripheral blood. The receptors were sampled from a human donor in a cohort sampled during active COVID-19.

This chain connects TRBV28 to TRBJ1-6; D call uncertain. Between the trimmed V and J ends, which lost 6 bases and 0 bases, there was a span of 15 bases. CDR3 length: 17 residues. The germline CDR1 and CDR2 sequences are MDHEN and SYDVKM. The chain's CDR3 is CASSLLGSSSYNSPLHF. CDR3 DNA: TGTGCCAGCAGCCTCCTCGGCTCTAGCTCCTATAATTCACCCCTCCACTTT.

The V call is TRBV30, the J call TRBJ2-2; 11 bases align to TRBD2. Germline V gene sequence: CDR1 GTSNPN, CDR2 SVGIG (reference sequence). This CDR3 contains 17 residues. The junction had 7 bases not matched to a gene; V was cut back by 2 bases and J by 2 bases. The CDR3 here is CAWSRGGLAENTGELFF. The CDR3 DNA reads TGTGCCTGGAGTCGGGGGGGACTAGCGGAAAACACCGGGGAGCTGTTTTTT. The full variable domain, rest sourced from reference TRBV30 and TRBJ2-2, is SQTIHQWPATLVQPVGSPLSLECTVEGTSNPNLYWYRQAAGRGLQLLFYSVGIGQISSEVPQNLSASRPQDRQFILSSKKLLLSDSGFYLCAWSRGGLAENTGELFFGEGSRLTVL.

This clone appeared a single time. The chain recombines TRBV6-6 with TRBJ2-1; the D is unclear. The CDR3 is 12 amino acids. Trimming cost V 5 bases and J 8 bases, with 10 bases left between them. The germline CDR1 and CDR2 sequences are MNHNY and SVGAGI (reference sequence). CDR3 nucleotide sequence: TGTGCCAGCAGTGCTTTAGCATATGAGCAGTTCTTC. Its translation is CASSALAYEQFF.

This clone was observed a handful of times. The V and J genes are TRBV7-2 and TRBJ2-1, with D hard to call. The ends were cut back, 1 base at V and 7 bases at J, with 5 bases in the middle. CDR3 length: 12 amino acids. Germline V CDR1 and CDR2: SGHTA, FQGNSA. The CDR3 DNA is TGTGCCAGCAGCTTAGGAGTTAATGAGCAGTTCTTC. Its translation is CASSLGVNEQFF.

The gene calls are TRBV18 and TRBJ2-7; maybe TRBD2 (6 bases). Germline CDR1 and CDR2: KGHSH and LQKENI. CDR3 length equals 14 residues. V dropped 6 bases and J dropped 0 bases, with 12 bases sitting between them. DNA of the CDR3: TGTGCCAGCTCCCACGGGGGAACCTCCTACGAGCAGTACTTC. Translating gives CASSHGGTSYEQYF.

This clone was recorded once. CDR3 bases: TGTGCCAGCTCACCACCCGGGATCCGATCAACTAGCACAGATACGCAGTATTTT. This sequence encodes CASSPPGIRSTSTDTQYF. The gene calls are TRBV18 and TRBJ2-3; D is possibly TRBD2 (5 bases). This CDR3 region has 18 residues. V dropped 0 bases and J dropped 0 bases, with 16 bases sitting between them. Germline CDR1 is KGHSH and CDR2 is LQKENI.

The V call is TRBV5-1, the J call TRBJ2-1, with D perhaps matching TRBD2 (5 bases). Germline values: CDR1 SGHRS, CDR2 YFSETQ. V gave up 2 bases and J gave up 4 bases, with 13 bases separating them. The CDR3 runs 15 residues. Here the CDR3 reads CASSLAAVVYNEQFF. The CDR3, as DNA: TGCGCCAGCAGCTTAGCGGCCGTCGTTTACAATGAGCAGTTCTTC. The whole variable domain, remainder taken from reference TRBV5-1 and TRBJ2-1, is KAGVTQTPRYLIKTRGQQVTLSCSPISGHRSVSWYQQTPGQGLQFLFEYFSETQRNKGNFPGRFSGRQFSNSRSEMNVSTLELGDSALYLCASSLAAVVYNEQFFGPGTRLTVL.

The rearrangement links TRBV5-1 to TRBJ2-7, with 7 bases matching TRBD1. V shed 4 bases and J 5 bases; nucleotides not matched to a gene: 6. This CDR3 contains 13 residues. The germline gives CDR1 SGHRS, CDR2 YFSETQ. CDR3 sequence reads: CASSLDRANEQYF. The CDR3 DNA follows: TGCGCCAGCAGCCTAGACAGGGCCAACGAGCAGTACTTC.